Listed below are T cell receptor beta chains from one sample, sequenced in a study of post-analysis software for immune sequencing data. TCRdb fed the PCR reads into MiXCR, producing one record per CDR3 protein. Here the sample spans hundreds of thousands of distinct CDR3 sequences, about 27% being singletons. Input material: blood. These receptors were collected from a girl between 5 and 17 years old with multiple sclerosis. Each CDR3 is given with its conserved first and last residue. The D gene is left open where the match is weak. Rows give clone size only sometimes, using once, few, many, or a class for an expanded clone.

V gene	J gene	clone size	D gene	CDR3 protein	CDR3 DNA
TRBV6-2/TRBV6-3	TRBJ2-5	many	TRBD2	CASKTSGSGGETQYF	TGTGCCAGCAAGACTAGCGGGAGCGGGGGAGAGACCCAGTACTTC
TRBV29-1	TRBJ1-1	NA	NA	CSGKGGEDSANTEAFF	TGCAGCGGGAAGGGGGGGGAGGACAGCGCGAACACTGAAGCTTTCTTT
TRBV11-2	TRBJ2-7	NA	TRBD2	CASSRVRGSPYEQYF	TGTGCCAGCAGCCGCGTGCGGGGGTCCCCCTACGAGCAGTACTTC
TRBV7-8	TRBJ2-3	many	NA	CASSPGQSTDTQYF	TGTGCCAGCAGCCCCGGACAGAGCACAGATACGCAGTATTTT
TRBV5-1	TRBJ2-3	NA	NA	CASSIRQDSTDTQYF	TGCGCCAGCAGCATCCGACAGGACAGCACAGATACGCAGTATTTT
TRBV12-3/TRBV12-4	TRBJ2-1	many	TRBD2	CASSSGLAGVGEQFF	TGTGCCAGCAGTTCGGGACTAGCGGGAGTCGGTGAGCAGTTCTTC
TRBV18	TRBJ2-1	NA	TRBD2	CASSPGGTTYNEQFF	TGTGCCAGCTCACCTGGAGGGACTACCTACAATGAGCAGTTCTTC
TRBV4-3	TRBJ2-4	many	NA	CASSQRGRAIQYF	TGCGCCAGCAGCCAACGGGGTCGTGCCATTCAGTACTTC
TRBV20-1	TRBJ1-1	NA	TRBD1	CSATTGASLTEAFF	TGCAGTGCCACCACAGGGGCCAGTTTGACTGAAGCTTTCTTT
TRBV7-9	TRBJ1-1	NA	NA	CASSGRGSWGALQDTEAFF	TGTGCCAGCAGCGGCCGAGGGAGCTGGGGGGCTCTTCAAGACACTGAAGCTTTCTTT
TRBV28	TRBJ2-4	NA	NA	CAISEGTPNIQYF	TGTGCCATCTCGGAAGGGACCCCGAACATTCAGTACTTC
TRBV6-5	TRBJ2-7	few	TRBD1	CASSTDRGSYEQYF	TGTGCCAGCAGTACCGACAGGGGATCTTACGAGCAGTACTTC
TRBV4-3	TRBJ2-5	few	NA	CASSPKIFETQYF	TGCGCCAGCAGCCCCAAGATCTTCGAGACCCAGTACTTC
TRBV5-1	TRBJ2-1	few	TRBD1	CASSLGQGIYNEQFF	TGCGCCAGCAGCTTGGGACAGGGCATTTACAATGAGCAGTTCTTC
TRBV10-3	TRBJ2-7	few	TRBD1	CAISTGGSLYEQYF	TGTGCCATCAGCACAGGGGGGTCCCTGTACGAGCAGTACTTC
TRBV15	TRBJ2-7	NA	NA	CATSREAQSYEQYF	TGTGCCACCAGCAGAGAGGCACAATCCTACGAGCAGTACTTC
TRBV20-1	TRBJ1-1	few	NA	CSATPTGYGMEAFF	TGCAGTGCTACCCCTACAGGGTACGGTATGGAAGCTTTCTTT
TRBV11-2	TRBJ2-3	few	TRBD2	CASSSRLAGTGNTQYF	TGTGCCAGCAGCTCCCGACTAGCGGGAACGGGAAATACGCAGTATTTT
TRBV6-2/TRBV6-3	TRBJ2-7	NA	NA	CASSYSVGEQYF	TGTGCCAGCAGTTATTCAGTAGGAGAGCAGTACTTC
TRBV7-9	TRBJ2-1	few	TRBD2	CASSSTSGRAYNEQFF	TGTGCCAGCAGCTCGACTAGCGGGAGAGCCTACAATGAGCAGTTCTTC
TRBV5-1	TRBJ2-1	NA	NA	CASRLLNQQDEQFF	TGCGCCAGCAGGCTCCTAAACCAACAGGACGAGCAGTTCTTC
TRBV20-1	TRBJ2-5	NA	NA	CSAKVPGTYQETQYF	TGCAGTGCGAAAGTACCGGGGACCTACCAAGAGACCCAGTACTTC
TRBV20-1	TRBJ2-3	few	TRBD2	CSARVASGRTDTQYF	TGCAGTGCTAGAGTTGCTAGCGGGAGAACAGATACGCAGTATTTT
TRBV11-3	TRBJ2-1	NA	TRBD1	CASSLWTGGIDEQFF	TGTGCCAGCAGCCTATGGACAGGGGGGATCGATGAGCAGTTCTTC
TRBV20-1	TRBJ2-7	few	NA	CSARGPPYEQYF	TGCAGTGCTAGGGGACCTCCCTACGAGCAGTACTTC
TRBV5-1	TRBJ2-3	NA	NA	CASRGRGRTDTQYF	TGCGCCAGCAGAGGACGGGGGCGCACAGATACGCAGTATTTT
TRBV29-1	TRBJ2-5	NA	TRBD2	CSTKIGGGRGEQYF	TGCAGCACTAAAATCGGGGGCGGGAGGGGTGAGCAGTACTTC
TRBV29-1	TRBJ1-2	NA	NA	CSGGVNYGYTF	TGCAGCGGTGGGGTAAACTATGGCTACACCTTC
TRBV6-6	TRBJ2-7	NA	TRBD1	CANRGDRVLTYEQYF	TGTGCCAACAGGGGAGACAGAGTTCTAACCTACGAGCAGTACTTC
TRBV20-1	TRBJ1-1	few	TRBD1	CSAVKTGLNTEAFF	TGCAGTGCTGTAAAGACAGGGTTGAACACTGAAGCTTTCTTT
TRBV6-6	TRBJ1-1	NA	TRBD1	CASSYWTGTGVTEAFF	TGTGCCAGCAGTTACTGGACCGGGACAGGGGTGACTGAAGCTTTCTTT
TRBV9	TRBJ1-1	NA	NA	CASSVTPSDTEAFF	TGTGCCAGCAGCGTAACCCCAAGTGACACTGAAGCTTTCTTT
TRBV4-1	TRBJ1-5	few	TRBD1	CASSLTGDRLGQPQHF	TGCGCCAGCAGCCTGACAGGGGACAGGTTGGGTCAGCCCCAGCATTTT
TRBV29-1	TRBJ2-5	NA	NA	CSVEPPGAGETQYF	TGCAGCGTTGAACCACCCGGGGCGGGGGAGACCCAGTACTTC
TRBV27	TRBJ2-5	NA	NA	CASSLTRGAEETQYF	TGTGCCAGCAGTTTGACCCGCGGGGCAGAAGAGACCCAGTACTTC
TRBV10-3	TRBJ2-2	NA	NA	CAITRQSTGELFF	TGTGCCATCACTCGGCAGTCCACCGGGGAGCTGTTTTTT
TRBV20-1	TRBJ2-1	few	NA	CSAGDFSYNEQFF	TGCAGTGCTGGGGACTTCTCCTACAATGAGCAGTTCTTC
TRBV11-2	TRBJ1-2	few	TRBD1	CASSIGQGSVGYTF	TGTGCCAGCAGCATCGGACAGGGCAGTGTTGGCTACACCTTC
TRBV20-1	TRBJ2-3	NA	NA	CSADWVGRPNTDTQYF	TGCAGTGCCGACTGGGTTGGGAGGCCCAACACAGATACGCAGTATTTT
TRBV5-1	TRBJ2-5	few	NA	CASSHGTQSQETQYF	TGCGCCAGCAGCCATGGGACTCAGTCCCAAGAGACCCAGTACTTC